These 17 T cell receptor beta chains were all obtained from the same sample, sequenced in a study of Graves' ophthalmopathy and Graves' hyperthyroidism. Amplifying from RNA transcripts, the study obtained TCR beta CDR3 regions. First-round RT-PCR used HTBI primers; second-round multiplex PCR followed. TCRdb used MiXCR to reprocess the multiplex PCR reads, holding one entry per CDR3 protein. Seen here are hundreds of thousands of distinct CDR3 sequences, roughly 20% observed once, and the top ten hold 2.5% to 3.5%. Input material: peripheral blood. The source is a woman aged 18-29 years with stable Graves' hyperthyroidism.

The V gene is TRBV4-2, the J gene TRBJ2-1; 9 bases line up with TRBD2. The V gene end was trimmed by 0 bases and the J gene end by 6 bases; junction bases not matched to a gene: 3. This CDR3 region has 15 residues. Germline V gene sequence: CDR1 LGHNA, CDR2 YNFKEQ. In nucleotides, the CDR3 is TGTGCCAGCAGCCAAGAGGCTAGCGGGACCAATGAGCAGTTCTTC. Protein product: CASSQEASGTNEQFF.

The CDR3 loop is CASSTGQGARGYTF. The CDR3 nucleotides read TGCGCCAGCAGCACCGGACAGGGGGCGCGTGGCTACACCTTC. The gene calls are TRBV5-1 and TRBJ1-2, with 11 bases lining up with TRBD1. The ends lost 4 bases at V and 7 bases at J; junction bases unmatched: 6. This CDR3 contains 14 residues. Germline V gives CDR1 SGHRS, CDR2 YFSETQ.

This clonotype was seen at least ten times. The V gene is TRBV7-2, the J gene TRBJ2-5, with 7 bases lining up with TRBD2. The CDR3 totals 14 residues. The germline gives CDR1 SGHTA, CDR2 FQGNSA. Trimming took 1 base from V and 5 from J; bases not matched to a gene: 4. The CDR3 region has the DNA TGTGCCAGCAGCTTAGGGGGAGGGTGGGAGACCCAGTACTTC. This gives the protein CASSLGGGWETQYF.

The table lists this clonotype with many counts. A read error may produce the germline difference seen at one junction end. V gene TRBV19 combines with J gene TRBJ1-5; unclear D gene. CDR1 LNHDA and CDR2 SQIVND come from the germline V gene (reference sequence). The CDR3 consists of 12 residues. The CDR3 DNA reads TGTGCCAGTAGTATTAGCGATCAGCCCCAGCATTTT. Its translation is CASSISDQPQHF.

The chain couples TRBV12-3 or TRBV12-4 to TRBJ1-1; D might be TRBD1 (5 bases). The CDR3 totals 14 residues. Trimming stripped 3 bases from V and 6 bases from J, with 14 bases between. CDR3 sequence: CASSLLGVDSEAFF. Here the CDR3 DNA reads TGTGCCAGCAGTTTGCTGGGGGTCGACTCTGAAGCTTTCTTT.

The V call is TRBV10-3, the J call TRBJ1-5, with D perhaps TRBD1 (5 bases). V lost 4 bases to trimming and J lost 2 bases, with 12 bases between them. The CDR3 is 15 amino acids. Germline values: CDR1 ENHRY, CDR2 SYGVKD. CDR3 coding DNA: TGTGCCATCAGTGGCGGGAGGGGAGGCAATCAGCCCCAGCATTTT. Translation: CAISGGRGGNQPQHF.

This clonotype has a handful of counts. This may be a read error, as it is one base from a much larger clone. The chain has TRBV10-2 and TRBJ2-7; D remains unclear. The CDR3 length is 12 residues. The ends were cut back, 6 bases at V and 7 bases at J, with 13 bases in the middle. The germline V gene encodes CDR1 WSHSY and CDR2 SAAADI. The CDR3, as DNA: TGCGCCAGCAGAATTCCCTTGGGGGAGCAGTACTTC. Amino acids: CASRIPLGEQYF.

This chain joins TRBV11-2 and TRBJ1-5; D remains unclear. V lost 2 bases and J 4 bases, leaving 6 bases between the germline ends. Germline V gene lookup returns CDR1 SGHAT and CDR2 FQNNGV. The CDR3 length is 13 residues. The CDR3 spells CASSLIRNQPQHF. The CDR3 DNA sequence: TGTGCCAGCAGCTTAATCCGAAATCAGCCCCAGCATTTT.

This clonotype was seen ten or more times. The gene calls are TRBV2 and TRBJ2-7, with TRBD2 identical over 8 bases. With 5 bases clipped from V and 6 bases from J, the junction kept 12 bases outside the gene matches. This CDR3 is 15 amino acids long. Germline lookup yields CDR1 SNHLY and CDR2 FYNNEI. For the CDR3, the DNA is TGTGCCAGCAGTCCTGGGCCCGGGAGGGCCCCCGAGCAGTACTTC. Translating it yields CASSPGPGRAPEQYF.

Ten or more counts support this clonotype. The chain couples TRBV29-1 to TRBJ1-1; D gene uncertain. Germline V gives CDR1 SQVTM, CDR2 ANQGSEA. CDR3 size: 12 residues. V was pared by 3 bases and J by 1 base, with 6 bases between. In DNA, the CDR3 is TGCAGCGTTGACCCGGGGAACACTGAAGCTTTCTTT. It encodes CSVDPGNTEAFF.

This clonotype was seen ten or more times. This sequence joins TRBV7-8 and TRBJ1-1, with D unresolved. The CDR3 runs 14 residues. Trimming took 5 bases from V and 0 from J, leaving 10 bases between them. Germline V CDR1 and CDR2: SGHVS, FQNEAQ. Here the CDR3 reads CASSPKRLNTEAFF. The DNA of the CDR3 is TGTGCCAGCAGCCCTAAGCGATTGAACACTGAAGCTTTCTTT. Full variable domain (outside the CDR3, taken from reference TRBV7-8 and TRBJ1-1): GAGVSQSPRYKVAKRGQDVALRCDPISGHVSLFWYQQALGQGPEFLTYFQNEAQLDKSGLPSDRFFAERPEGSVSTLKIQRTQQEDSAVYLCASSPKRLNTEAFFGQGTRLTVV.

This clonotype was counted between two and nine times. The CDR3 nucleotides read TGTGCCAGCAGTGGTCTGGGCCTTCCCGCAAACATTCAGTACTTC. Translating it yields CASSGLGLPANIQYF. The chain is built from TRBV7-9 and TRBJ2-4, with D uncertain. The CDR3 consists of 15 residues. The V and J ends lost 6 bases and 6 bases respectively, with 18 bases between them. Germline lookup yields CDR1 SEHNR and CDR2 FQNEAQ (reference sequence). The full variable domain, with the rest looked up from reference TRBV7-9 and TRBJ2-4, is DTGVSQNPRHKITKRGQNVTFRCDPISEHNRLYWYRQTLGQGPEFLTYFQNEAQLEKSRLLSDRFSAERPKGSFSTLEIQRTEQGDSAMYLCASSGLGLPANIQYFGAGTRLSVL.

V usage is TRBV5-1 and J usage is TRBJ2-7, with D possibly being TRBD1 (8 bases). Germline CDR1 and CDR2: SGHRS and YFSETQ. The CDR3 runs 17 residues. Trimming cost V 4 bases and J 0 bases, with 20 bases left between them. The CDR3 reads CASSKGDRGLYSYEQYF. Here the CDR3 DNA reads TGCGCCAGCAGCAAGGGAGACAGGGGACTATACTCCTACGAGCAGTACTTC. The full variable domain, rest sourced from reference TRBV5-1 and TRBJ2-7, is KAGVTQTPRYLIKTRGQQVTLSCSPISGHRSVSWYQQTPGQGLQFLFEYFSETQRNKGNFPGRFSGRQFSNSRSEMNVSTLELGDSALYLCASSKGDRGLYSYEQYFGPGTRLTVT.

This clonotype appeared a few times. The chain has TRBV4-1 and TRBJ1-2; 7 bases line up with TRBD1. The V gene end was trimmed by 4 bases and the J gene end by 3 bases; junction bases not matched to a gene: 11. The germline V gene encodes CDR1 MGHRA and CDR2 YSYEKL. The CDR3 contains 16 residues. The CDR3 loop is CASSPLPTGKDYGYTF. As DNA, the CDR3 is TGCGCCAGCAGCCCGCTCCCGACAGGGAAGGACTATGGCTACACCTTC.

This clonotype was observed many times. CDR3 loop: CASSPNPGQEETQYF. CDR3 DNA sequence: TGTGCCAGCTCACCTAATCCGGGACAGGAAGAGACCCAGTACTTC. J is TRBJ2-5 and V is TRBV18; 8 bases are a match to TRBD1. V was clipped by 3 bases and J by 3 bases; unmatched bases: 6. The CDR3 has 15 amino acids. CDR1 is KGHSH and CDR2 is LQKENI in the germline V gene.

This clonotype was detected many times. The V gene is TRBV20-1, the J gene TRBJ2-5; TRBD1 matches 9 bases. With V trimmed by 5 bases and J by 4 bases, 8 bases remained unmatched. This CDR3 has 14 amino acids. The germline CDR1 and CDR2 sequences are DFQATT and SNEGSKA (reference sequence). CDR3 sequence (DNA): TGCAGTGCTCAAGGACAGGGGTTCAGAGAGACCCAGTACTTC. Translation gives CSAQGQGFRETQYF.

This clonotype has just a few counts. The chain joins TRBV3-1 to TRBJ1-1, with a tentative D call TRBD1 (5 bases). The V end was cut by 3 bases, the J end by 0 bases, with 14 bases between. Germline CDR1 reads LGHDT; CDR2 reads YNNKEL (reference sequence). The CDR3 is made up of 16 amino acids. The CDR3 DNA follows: TGTGCCAGCAGCCATAGCAGGGCCTTGGTGAACACTGAAGCTTTCTTT. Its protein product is CASSHSRALVNTEAFF.